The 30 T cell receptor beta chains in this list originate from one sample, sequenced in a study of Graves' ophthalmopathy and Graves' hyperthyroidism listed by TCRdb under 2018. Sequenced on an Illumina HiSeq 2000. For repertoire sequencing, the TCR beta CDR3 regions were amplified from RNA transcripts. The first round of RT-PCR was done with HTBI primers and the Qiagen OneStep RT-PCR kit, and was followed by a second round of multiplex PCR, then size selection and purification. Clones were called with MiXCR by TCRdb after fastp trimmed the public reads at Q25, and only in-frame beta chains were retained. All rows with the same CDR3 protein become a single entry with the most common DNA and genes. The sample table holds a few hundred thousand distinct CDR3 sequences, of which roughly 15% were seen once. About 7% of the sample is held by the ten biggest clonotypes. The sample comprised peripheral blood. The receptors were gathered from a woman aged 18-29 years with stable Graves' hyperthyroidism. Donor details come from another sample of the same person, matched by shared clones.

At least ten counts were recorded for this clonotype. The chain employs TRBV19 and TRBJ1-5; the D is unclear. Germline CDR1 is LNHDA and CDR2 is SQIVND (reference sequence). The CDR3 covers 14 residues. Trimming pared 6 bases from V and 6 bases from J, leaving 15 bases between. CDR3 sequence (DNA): TGTGCCAGTAGCTTCGAGTCGGTCGGTCAGCCCCAGCATTTT. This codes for CASSFESVGQPQHF.

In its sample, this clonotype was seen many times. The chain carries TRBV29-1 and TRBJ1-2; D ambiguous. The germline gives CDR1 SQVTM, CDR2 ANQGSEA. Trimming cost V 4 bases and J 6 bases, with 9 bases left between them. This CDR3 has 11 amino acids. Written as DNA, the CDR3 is TGCAGCGTTGTAGTCGACGATGGCTACACCTTC. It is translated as CSVVVDDGYTF.

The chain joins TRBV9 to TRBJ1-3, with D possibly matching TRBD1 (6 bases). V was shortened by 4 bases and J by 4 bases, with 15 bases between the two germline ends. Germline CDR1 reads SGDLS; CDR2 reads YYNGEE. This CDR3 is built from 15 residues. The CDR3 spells CASSSRQAGGNTIYF. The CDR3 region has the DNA TGTGCCAGCAGCTCAAGACAGGCAGGGGGAAACACCATATATTTT.

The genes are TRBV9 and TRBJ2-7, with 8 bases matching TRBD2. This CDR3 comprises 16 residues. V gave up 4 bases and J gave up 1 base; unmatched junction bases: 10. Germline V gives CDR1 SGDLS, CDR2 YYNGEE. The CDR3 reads CASSPWGSGMSYEQYF. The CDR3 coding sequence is TGTGCCAGCAGCCCCTGGGGTAGCGGGATGTCCTACGAGCAGTACTTC.

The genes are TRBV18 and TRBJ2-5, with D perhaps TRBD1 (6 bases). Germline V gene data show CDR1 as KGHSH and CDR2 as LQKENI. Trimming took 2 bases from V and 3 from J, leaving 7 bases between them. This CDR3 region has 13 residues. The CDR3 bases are TGTGCCAGCTCACCATACAGGGAAGAGACCCAGTACTTC. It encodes CASSPYREETQYF.

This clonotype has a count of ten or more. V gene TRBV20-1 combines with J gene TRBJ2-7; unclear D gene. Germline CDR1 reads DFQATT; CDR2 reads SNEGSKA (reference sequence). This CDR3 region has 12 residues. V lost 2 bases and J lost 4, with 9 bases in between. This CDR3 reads CSARQSLYEQYF. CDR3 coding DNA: TGCAGTGCTAGACAGAGTTTGTACGAGCAGTACTTC.

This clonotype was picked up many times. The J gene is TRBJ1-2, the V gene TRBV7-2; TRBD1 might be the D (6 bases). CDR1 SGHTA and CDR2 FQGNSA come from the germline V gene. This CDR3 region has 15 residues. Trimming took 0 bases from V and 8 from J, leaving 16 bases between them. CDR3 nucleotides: TGTGCCAGCAGCTTAGCGGGTCCTGGACAGAGGGGCTACACCTTC. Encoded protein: CASSLAGPGQRGYTF.

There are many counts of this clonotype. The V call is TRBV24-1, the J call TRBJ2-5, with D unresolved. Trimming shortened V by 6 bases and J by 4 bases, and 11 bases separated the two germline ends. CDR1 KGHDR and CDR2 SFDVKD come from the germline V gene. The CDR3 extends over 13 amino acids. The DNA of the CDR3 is TGTGCCACCAGTTCACCCAGAGGAGAGACCCAGTACTTC. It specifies CATSSPRGETQYF.

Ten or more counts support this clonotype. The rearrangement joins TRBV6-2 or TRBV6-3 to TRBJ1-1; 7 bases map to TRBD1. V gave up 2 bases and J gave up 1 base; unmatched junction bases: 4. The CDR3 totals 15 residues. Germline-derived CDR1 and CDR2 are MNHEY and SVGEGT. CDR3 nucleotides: TGTGCCAGCAGTTACCGGGGACAGCGGAACACTGAAGCTTTCTTT. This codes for CASSYRGQRNTEAFF.

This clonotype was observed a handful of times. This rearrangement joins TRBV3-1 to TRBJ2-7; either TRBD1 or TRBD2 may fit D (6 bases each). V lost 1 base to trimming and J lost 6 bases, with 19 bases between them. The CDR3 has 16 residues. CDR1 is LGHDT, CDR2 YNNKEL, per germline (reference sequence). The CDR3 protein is CASSQGAPGAGGEQYF. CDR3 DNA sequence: TGTGCCAGCAGCCAAGGGGCCCCGGGGGCGGGTGGCGAGCAGTACTTC.

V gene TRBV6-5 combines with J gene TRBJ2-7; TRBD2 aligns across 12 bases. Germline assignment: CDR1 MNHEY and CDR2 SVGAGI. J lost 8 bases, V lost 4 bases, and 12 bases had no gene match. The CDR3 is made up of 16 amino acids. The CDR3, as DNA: TGTGCCAGCAGTTTAGAGGGACTAGCGGGCCTTTACCAGCAGTACTTC. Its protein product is CASSLEGLAGLYQQYF.

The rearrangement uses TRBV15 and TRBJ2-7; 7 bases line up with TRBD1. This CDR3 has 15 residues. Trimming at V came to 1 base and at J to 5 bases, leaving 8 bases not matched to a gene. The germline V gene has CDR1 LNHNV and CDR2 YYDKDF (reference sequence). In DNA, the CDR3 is TGTGCCACCAGCAGAGCCAGACAGGGAGTGGACGAGCAGTACTTC. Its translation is CATSRARQGVDEQYF.

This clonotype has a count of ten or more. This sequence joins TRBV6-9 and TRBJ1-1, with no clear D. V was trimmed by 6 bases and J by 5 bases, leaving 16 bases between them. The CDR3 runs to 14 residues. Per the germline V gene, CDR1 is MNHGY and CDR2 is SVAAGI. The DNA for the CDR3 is TGTGCCAGCAGCGAGATGGACGGCGTTACTGAAGCTTTCTTT. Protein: CASSEMDGVTEAFF.

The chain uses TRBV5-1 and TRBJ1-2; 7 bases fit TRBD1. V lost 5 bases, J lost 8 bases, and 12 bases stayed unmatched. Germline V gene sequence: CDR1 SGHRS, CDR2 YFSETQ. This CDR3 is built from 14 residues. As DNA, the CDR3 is TGCGCCAGCAGTTATTACAGGGGAAGCTACGGCTACACCTTC. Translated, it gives CASSYYRGSYGYTF.

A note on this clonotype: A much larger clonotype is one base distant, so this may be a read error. The CDR3 DNA sequence: TGCAGCGTGCGCCGACAGACGAACACTGAAGCTTGCTTT. Protein sequence: CSVRRQTNTEACF. The chain uses TRBV29-1 and TRBJ1-1; the D gene is possibly TRBD1 (5 bases). The V gene's germline CDR1 is SQVTM and CDR2 ANQGSEA. CDR3 length: 13 amino acids.

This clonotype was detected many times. The CDR3 sequence: CASSSNRGNYGYTF. CDR3 DNA: TGTGCCAGCAGTTCCAACCGGGGTAACTATGGCTACACCTTC. The J gene is TRBJ1-2, the V gene TRBV6-5; D is undetermined. This CDR3 has 14 amino acids. The germline CDR1 and CDR2 sequences are MNHEY and SVGAGI. V shed 4 bases and J shed 1 base, with 10 bases lying between them.

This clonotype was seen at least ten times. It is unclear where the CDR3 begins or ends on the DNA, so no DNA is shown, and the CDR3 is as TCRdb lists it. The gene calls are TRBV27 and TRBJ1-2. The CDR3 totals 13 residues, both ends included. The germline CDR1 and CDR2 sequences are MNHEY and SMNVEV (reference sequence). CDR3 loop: CASSGGQYFGYTF.

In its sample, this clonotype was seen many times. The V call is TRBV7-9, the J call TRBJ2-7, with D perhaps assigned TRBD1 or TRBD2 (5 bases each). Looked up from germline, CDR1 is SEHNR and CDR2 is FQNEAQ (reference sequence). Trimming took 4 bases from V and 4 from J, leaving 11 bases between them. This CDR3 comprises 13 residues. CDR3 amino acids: CASSSGTWYEQYF. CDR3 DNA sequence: TGTGCCAGCAGCTCCGGGACCTGGTACGAGCAGTACTTC. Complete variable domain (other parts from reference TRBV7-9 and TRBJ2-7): DTGVSQNPRHKITKRGQNVTFRCDPISEHNRLYWYRQTLGQGPEFLTYFQNEAQLEKSRLLSDRFSAERPKGSFSTLEIQRTEQGDSAMYLCASSSGTWYEQYFGPGTRLTVT.

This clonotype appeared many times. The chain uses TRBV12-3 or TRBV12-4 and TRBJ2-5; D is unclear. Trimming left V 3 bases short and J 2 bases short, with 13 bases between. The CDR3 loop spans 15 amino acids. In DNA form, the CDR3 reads TGTGCCAGCAGTTTGGCCAGGCGTAAACAAGAGACCCAGTACTTC. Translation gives CASSLARRKQETQYF.

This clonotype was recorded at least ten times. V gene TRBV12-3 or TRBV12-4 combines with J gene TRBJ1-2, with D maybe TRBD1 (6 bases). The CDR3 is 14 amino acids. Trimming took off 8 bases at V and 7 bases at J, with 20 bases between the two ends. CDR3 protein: CASRPSGAGGGYTF. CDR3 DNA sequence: TGTGCCAGCCGTCCCTCGGGGGCGGGAGGTGGCTACACCTTC.

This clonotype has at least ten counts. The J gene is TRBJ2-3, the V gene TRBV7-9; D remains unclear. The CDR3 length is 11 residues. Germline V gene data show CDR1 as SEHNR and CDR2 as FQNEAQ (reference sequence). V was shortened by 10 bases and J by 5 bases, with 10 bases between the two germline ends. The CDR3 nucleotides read TGTGCCAAAGGTTGGGGAGATACGCAGTATTTT. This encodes CAKGWGDTQYF.

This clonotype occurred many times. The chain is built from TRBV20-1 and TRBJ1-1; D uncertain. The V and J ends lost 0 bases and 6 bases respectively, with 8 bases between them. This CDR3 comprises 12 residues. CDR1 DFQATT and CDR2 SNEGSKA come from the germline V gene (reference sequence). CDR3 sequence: CSARDVAPEAFF. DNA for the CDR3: TGCAGTGCTAGAGATGTGGCCCCTGAAGCTTTCTTT.

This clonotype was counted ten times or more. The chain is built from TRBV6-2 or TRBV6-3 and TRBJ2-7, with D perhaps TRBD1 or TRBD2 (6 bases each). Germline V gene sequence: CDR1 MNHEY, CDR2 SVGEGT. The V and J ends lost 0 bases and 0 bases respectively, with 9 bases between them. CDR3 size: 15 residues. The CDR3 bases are TGTGCCAGCAGTTACTCAGGGGGGAGCTCCTACGAGCAGTACTTC. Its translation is CASSYSGGSSYEQYF.

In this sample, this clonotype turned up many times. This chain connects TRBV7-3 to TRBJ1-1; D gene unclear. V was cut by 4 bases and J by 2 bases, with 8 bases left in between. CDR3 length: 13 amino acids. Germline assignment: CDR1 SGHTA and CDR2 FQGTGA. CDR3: CASSSQVNTEAFF. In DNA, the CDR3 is TGTGCCAGCAGCTCACAAGTCAACACTGAAGCTTTCTTT.

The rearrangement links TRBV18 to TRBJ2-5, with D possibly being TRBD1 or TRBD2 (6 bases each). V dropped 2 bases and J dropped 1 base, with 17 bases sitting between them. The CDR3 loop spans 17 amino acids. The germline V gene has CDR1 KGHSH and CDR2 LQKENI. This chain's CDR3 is CASSPITGGPTQETQYF. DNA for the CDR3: TGTGCCAGCTCACCAATCACCGGGGGCCCGACCCAAGAGACCCAGTACTTC.

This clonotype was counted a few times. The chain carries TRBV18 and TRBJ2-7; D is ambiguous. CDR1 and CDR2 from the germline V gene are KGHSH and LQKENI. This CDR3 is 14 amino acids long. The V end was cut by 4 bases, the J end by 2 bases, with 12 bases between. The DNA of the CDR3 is TGTGCCAGCTCACGCCTGGGTCGGACCTACGAGCAGTACTTC. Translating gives CASSRLGRTYEQYF.

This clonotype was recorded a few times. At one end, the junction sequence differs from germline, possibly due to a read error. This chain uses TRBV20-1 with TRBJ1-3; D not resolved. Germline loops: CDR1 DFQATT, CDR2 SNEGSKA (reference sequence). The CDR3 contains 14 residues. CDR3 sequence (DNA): TGCAGTGCTAGAGATCCAAGGTCGGGAAACACCACATATTTT. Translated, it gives CSARDPRSGNTTYF.

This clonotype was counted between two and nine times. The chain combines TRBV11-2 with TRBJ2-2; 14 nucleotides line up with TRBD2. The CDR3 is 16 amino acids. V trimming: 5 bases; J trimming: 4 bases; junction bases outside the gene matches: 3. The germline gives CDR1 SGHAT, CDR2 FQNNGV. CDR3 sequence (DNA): TGTGCCAGCAGCAGAGGACTAGCGGGGGGCACCGGGGAGCTGTTTTTT. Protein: CASSRGLAGGTGELFF.

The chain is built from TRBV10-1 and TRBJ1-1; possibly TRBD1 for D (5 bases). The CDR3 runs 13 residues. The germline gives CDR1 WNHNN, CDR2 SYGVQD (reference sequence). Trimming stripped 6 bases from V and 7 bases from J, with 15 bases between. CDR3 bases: TGCGCCAGCAGCGGAAGGGGACTTCGTGAAGCTTTCTTT. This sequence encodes CASSGRGLREAFF.

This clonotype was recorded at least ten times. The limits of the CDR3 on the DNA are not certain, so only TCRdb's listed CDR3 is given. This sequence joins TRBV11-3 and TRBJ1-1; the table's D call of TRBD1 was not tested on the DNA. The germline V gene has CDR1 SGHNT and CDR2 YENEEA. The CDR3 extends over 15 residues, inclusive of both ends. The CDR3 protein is CASSEWGQGSNEALF.